The 9 T cell receptor beta chains reported below all come from one sample, sequenced in a study of blood T cell repertoires in COVID-19. Measured with immunoSEQ multiplex PCR; TCRdb has only the in-frame clones, and not every one. The sample records 94,000 or so clones, 85% to 90% being singletons. The sequencing input was peripheral blood. The receptors originated from a woman aged 80 or over with active COVID-19.

The chain employs TRBV4-3 and TRBJ2-3, with TRBD1 as a possible D gene (6 bases). CDR1 is LGHNA and CDR2 is YSLEER in the germline V gene. Deletions cut 1 base from V and 7 bases from J, with 15 bases between. This CDR3 has 15 amino acids. CDR3 sequence (DNA): TGCGCCAGCAGCCAAGGGGCAGGGGCGCCTTATACGCAGTATTTT. It is translated as CASSQGAGAPYTQYF.

The chain employs TRBV7-9 and TRBJ2-3, with 9 bases matching TRBD2. The V segment lost 0 bases and the J segment 6 bases; nucleotides outside the gene matches: 4. Germline V lookup: CDR1 SEHNR, CDR2 FQNEAQ (reference sequence). The length of the CDR3 is 15 residues. This chain's CDR3 is CASSLARREGDTQYF. CDR3 nucleotides: TGTGCCAGCAGCTTAGCGAGGCGGGAGGGCGATACGCAGTATTTT.

The chain is built from TRBV3-1 (or the pseudogene TRBV3-2) and TRBJ2-1, with TRBD1 as a possible D gene (5 bases). Trimming removed 0 bases at V and 7 bases at J, with 7 bases between. The CDR3 is 13 amino acids. In germline, CDR1 is LGHDT, CDR2 YNNKEL (reference sequence). CDR3 sequence (DNA): TGTGCCAGCAGCCAAGACAGGGTAAATGAGCAGTTCTTC. This translates into CASSQDRVNEQFF.

J is TRBJ2-7 and V is TRBV5-4, with TRBD2 matching over 11 bases. This CDR3 has 15 amino acids. In germline, CDR1 is SGHNT, CDR2 YYREEE (reference sequence). V was clipped by 4 bases and J by 4 bases; unmatched bases: 7. The CDR3 sequence is CASSEGLAGLYEQYF. In DNA, the CDR3 is TGTGCCAGCAGCGAAGGACTAGCGGGTTTGTACGAGCAGTACTTC.

This sequence joins TRBV7-2 and TRBJ2-2; 9 bases line up with TRBD1. The CDR3 is 15 residues long. The ends lost 5 bases at V and 6 bases at J; junction bases unmatched: 7. CDR1 SGHTA and CDR2 FQGNSA come from the germline V gene. In DNA, the CDR3 is TGTGCCAGCAGCCCGAGGACAGGGGAAGCCGGGGAGCTGTTTTTT. Protein product: CASSPRTGEAGELFF.

The chain carries TRBV7-8 and TRBJ1-5; perhaps TRBD1 as D (6 bases). The CDR3 is made up of 15 amino acids. Germline V gene data show CDR1 as SGHVS and CDR2 as FQNEAQ. V was clipped by 5 bases and J by 3 bases, with 14 bases between them. The CDR3 DNA sequence: TGTGCCAGCAGCGGCGGCGGGGGCAACAATCAGCCCCAGCATTTT. It yields the protein CASSGGGGNNQPQHF. Together with reference TRBV7-8 and TRBJ1-5, the CDR3 gives the full variable domain: GAGVSQSPRYKVAKRGQDVALRCDPISGHVSLFWYQQALGQGPEFLTYFQNEAQLDKSGLPSDRFFAERPEGSVSTLKIQRTQQEDSAVYLCASSGGGGNNQPQHFGDGTRLSIL.

The chain uses TRBV28 and TRBJ2-7; no firm D call. CDR3 size: 14 residues. V gave up 3 bases and J gave up 9 bases, with 18 bases separating them. Germline V gene lookup returns CDR1 MDHEN and CDR2 SYDVKM. The CDR3 DNA reads TGTGCCAGCAGTTTTTCCGGGTTCAAGTTGCCGCAGTACTTC. It specifies CASSFSGFKLPQYF.

The rearrangement joins TRBV7-2 to TRBJ2-1, with TRBD1 matching 9 bases. The CDR3 is made up of 15 amino acids. The ends lost 4 bases at V and 7 bases at J; junction bases unmatched: 8. Germline CDR1 and CDR2: SGHTA and FQGNSA. The CDR3 sequence: CASSWTGTGMNEQFF. The DNA for the CDR3 is TGTGCCAGCAGCTGGACCGGGACAGGGATGAATGAGCAGTTCTTC.

V is TRBV6-5 and J is TRBJ2-5, with TRBD2 matching over 9 bases. The V gene's germline CDR1 is MNHEY and CDR2 SVGAGI. Losses at the gene ends were 3 bases for V and 5 bases for J; bases not matched to a gene: 10. CDR3 size: 16 residues. The CDR3 sequence: CASSYLAGGPGETQYF. DNA of the CDR3: TGTGCCAGCAGTTATTTGGCGGGAGGGCCCGGGGAGACCCAGTACTTC.